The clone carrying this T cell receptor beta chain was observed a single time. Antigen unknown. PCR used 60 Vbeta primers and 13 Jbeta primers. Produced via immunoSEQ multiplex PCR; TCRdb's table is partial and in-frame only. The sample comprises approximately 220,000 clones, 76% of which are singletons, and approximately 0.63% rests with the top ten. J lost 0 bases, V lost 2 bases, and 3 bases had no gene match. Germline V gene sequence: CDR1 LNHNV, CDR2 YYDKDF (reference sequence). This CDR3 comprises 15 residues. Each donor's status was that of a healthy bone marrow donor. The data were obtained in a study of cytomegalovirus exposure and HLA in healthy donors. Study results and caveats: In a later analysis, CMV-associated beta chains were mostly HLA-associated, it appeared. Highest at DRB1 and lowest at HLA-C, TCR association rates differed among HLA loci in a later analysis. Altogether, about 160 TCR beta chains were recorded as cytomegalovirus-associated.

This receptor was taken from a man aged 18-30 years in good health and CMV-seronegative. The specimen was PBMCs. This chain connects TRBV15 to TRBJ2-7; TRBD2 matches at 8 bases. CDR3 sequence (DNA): TGTGCCACCAGCAGACAGACTAGCGTCTCCTACGAGCAGTACTTC. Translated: CATSRQTSVSYEQYF.